The T cell receptor (beta chain) described here comes from a study of CD8+ T cells in alopecia areata. Study observations and caveats: Against the mouse data, patients shared TCRs less clearly, possibly for HLA reasons.

Extracted RNA was reverse transcribed into cDNA, the sequencing template. TCRdb's table, derived via immunoSEQ multiplex PCR, lists solely in-frame clones and lacks some. The repertoire consists of over 1,500 clones, none detected only once. This CDR3 has 14 amino acids. Germline-derived CDR1 and CDR2 are FNHDT and SITEND (reference sequence). Trimming left V 2 bases short and J 1 base short, with 8 bases between. Time point given: mouse skin 6 weeks after grafting, around onset of hair loss. This clone was seen only a few times. The antigen is not known. The genes and germline here are from mouse. The read falls 4 residues short of the CDR3 end, and the missing part is taken from the germline J gene.

This clonotype was sampled from a C3H/HeJ mouse with alopecia areata. The mice in this strain carry MHC haplotype H2-k. The chain is built from TRBV19 and TRBJ2-3, with D possibly being TRBD1 or TRBD2 (5 bases each). Specimen: skin, collected at week 6. The part of the CDR3 DNA that was read is TGTGCCAGCAGTATGGGGGTAGGTGCAGAA. Protein product: CASSMGVGAE. The CDR3 in full is CASSMGVGAETLYF.